A selection of T cell receptor beta chains follows, all from one sample in a study of monozygotic twins with inflammatory bowel disease. Using the 5' RACE reads, TCRdb records one entry per CDR3 protein without DNA. The sample shows approximately 150,000 distinct CDR3 sequences, and around 7.2% sits with its ten largest clones. Sequenced sample: blood. The receptor source for this set is a human donor with ulcerative colitis or Crohn's disease, or a healthy co-twin of an affected twin (not recorded which). The CDR3 runs from the conserved cysteine through the conserved F or W.

v_call: TRBV18
cdr3_length: 13
j_call: TRBJ1-2
cdr3_aa: CASSPRTPRYYTF

v_call: TRBV27
cdr3_length: 14
j_call: TRBJ2-7
cdr3_aa: CASRRTAPGHEQYF

v_call: TRBV5-1
cdr3_length: 13
j_call: TRBJ1-1
cdr3_aa: CASSLTQGAEAFF

v_call: TRBV2
cdr3_length: 15
j_call: TRBJ2-3
cdr3_aa: CASRLRSPTTDTQYF

v_call: TRBV5-1
cdr3_length: 16
j_call: TRBJ2-1
cdr3_aa: CASSGLRQGDHNEQFF

v_call: TRBV20-1
cdr3_length: 13
j_call: TRBJ2-3
cdr3_aa: CSASRLGADTQYF

v_call: TRBV9
cdr3_length: 16
j_call: TRBJ1-2
cdr3_aa: CASSAPDSAFGYGYTF

v_call: TRBV20-1
cdr3_length: 14
j_call: TRBJ2-7
cdr3_aa: CSARNTGGSYEQYF

v_call: TRBV3-1
cdr3_length: 14
j_call: TRBJ1-2
cdr3_aa: CASSSQGRISGYTF

v_call: TRBV5-4
cdr3_length: 15
j_call: TRBJ2-1
cdr3_aa: CASSLSLAGLNEQFF

v_call: TRBV12-3/TRBV12-4
cdr3_length: 14
j_call: TRBJ2-2
cdr3_aa: CASSHDRYTGELFF

v_call: TRBV20-1
cdr3_length: 15
j_call: TRBJ1-2
cdr3_aa: CSARPPATGLYGYTF

v_call: TRBV20-1
cdr3_length: 12
j_call: TRBJ2-3
cdr3_aa: CSATNVADTQYF

v_call: TRBV15
cdr3_length: 15
j_call: TRBJ2-1
cdr3_aa: CATSRKGGAENEQFF

v_call: TRBV29-1
cdr3_length: 13
j_call: TRBJ2-7
cdr3_aa: CSVQGPPGYEQYF

v_call: TRBV5-1
cdr3_length: 15
j_call: TRBJ1-4
cdr3_aa: CASSLIGQESEKLFF

v_call: TRBV19
cdr3_length: 13
j_call: TRBJ2-7
cdr3_aa: CASSAAPKYEQYF

v_call: TRBV5-1
cdr3_length: 15
j_call: TRBJ2-3
cdr3_aa: CASSLALTGRDTQYF

v_call: TRBV30
cdr3_length: 13
j_call: TRBJ1-1
cdr3_aa: CAWTTGRGTEAFF

v_call: TRBV10-3
cdr3_length: 14
j_call: TRBJ1-2
cdr3_aa: CAIRELASIYGYTF

v_call: TRBV11-2
cdr3_length: 17
j_call: TRBJ2-3
cdr3_aa: CASSHAQASGGADTQYF

v_call: TRBV11-1
cdr3_length: 15
j_call: TRBJ2-2
cdr3_aa: CASSLAGVNTGELFF

v_call: TRBV5-1
cdr3_length: 16
j_call: TRBJ2-5
cdr3_aa: CASSPGTSLLQETQYF

v_call: TRBV7-2
cdr3_length: 14
j_call: TRBJ2-7
cdr3_aa: CASSLSGRRHEQYF

v_call: TRBV20-1
cdr3_length: 15
j_call: TRBJ2-4
cdr3_aa: CSAWGLAGAKNIQYF

v_call: TRBV4-2
cdr3_length: 14
j_call: TRBJ1-5
cdr3_aa: CASSQSPSNQPQHF

v_call: TRBV7-2
cdr3_length: 15
j_call: TRBJ2-1
cdr3_aa: CASSSVAGGRNEQFF

v_call: TRBV10-3
cdr3_length: 15
j_call: TRBJ2-7
cdr3_aa: CAISSLGDRGGEQYF

v_call: TRBV12-5
cdr3_length: 13
j_call: TRBJ2-1
cdr3_aa: CASGLTQYNEQFF

v_call: TRBV5-5
cdr3_length: 14
j_call: TRBJ2-7
cdr3_aa: CASSLPAGDYEQYF

v_call: TRBV10-3
cdr3_length: 16
j_call: TRBJ2-2
cdr3_aa: CAISSKESSNTGELFF

v_call: TRBV7-2
cdr3_length: 13
j_call: TRBJ1-1
cdr3_aa: CASSLGGPFEAFF

v_call: TRBV20-1
cdr3_length: 13
j_call: TRBJ2-1
cdr3_aa: CSAPGPAGGEQFF